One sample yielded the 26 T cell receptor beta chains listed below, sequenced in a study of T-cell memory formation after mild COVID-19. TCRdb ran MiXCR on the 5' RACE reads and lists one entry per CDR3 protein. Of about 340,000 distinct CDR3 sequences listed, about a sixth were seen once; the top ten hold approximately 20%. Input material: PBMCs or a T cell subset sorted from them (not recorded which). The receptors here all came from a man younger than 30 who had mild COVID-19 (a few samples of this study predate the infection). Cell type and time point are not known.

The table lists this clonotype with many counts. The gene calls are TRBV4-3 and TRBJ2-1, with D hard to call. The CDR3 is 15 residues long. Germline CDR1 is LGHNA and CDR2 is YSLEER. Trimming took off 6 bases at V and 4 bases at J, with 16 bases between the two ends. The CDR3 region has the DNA TGCGCCAGCAGATCGGACGGATCCATGTACAATGAGCAGTTCTTC. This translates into CASRSDGSMYNEQFF.

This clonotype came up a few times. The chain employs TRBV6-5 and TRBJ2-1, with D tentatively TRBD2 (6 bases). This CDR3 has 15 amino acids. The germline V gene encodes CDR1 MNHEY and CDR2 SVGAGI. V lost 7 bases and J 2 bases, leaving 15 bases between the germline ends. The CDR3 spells CASMGPGSTYNEQFF. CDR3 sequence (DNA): TGTGCCAGCATGGGCCCCGGGAGCACCTACAATGAGCAGTTCTTC.

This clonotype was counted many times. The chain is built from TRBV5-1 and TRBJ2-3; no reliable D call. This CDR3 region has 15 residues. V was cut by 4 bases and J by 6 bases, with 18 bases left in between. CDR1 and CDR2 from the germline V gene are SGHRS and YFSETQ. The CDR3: CASSAFYLSEDTQYF. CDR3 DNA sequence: TGCGCCAGCAGCGCCTTTTATTTGTCGGAGGATACGCAGTATTTT.

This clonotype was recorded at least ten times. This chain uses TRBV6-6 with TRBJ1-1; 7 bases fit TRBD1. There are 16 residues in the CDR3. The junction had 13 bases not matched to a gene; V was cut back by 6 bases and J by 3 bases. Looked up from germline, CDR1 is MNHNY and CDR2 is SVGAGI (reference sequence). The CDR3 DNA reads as TGTGCCAGCAGCCGTCGACAGGGAGGGAGGGACACTGAAGCTTTCTTT. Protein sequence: CASSRRQGGRDTEAFF.

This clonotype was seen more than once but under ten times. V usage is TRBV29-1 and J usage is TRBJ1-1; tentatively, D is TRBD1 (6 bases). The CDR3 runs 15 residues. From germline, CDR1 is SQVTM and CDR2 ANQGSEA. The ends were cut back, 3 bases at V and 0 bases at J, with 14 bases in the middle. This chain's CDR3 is CSVEVPGGLNTEAFF. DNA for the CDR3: TGCAGCGTTGAGGTTCCCGGGGGCTTGAACACTGAAGCTTTCTTT.

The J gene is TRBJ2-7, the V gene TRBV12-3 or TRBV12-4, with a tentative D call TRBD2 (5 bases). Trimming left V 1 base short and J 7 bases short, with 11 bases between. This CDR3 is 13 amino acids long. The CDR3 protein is CASSLVSRREQYF. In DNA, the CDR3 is TGTGCCAGCAGTTTAGTCAGCAGGAGGGAGCAGTACTTC.

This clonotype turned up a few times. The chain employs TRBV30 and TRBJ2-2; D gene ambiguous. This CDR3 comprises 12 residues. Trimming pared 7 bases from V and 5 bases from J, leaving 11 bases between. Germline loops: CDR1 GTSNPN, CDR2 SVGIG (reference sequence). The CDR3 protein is CASTLGTGELFF. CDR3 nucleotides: TGTGCCTCTACGTTAGGTACCGGGGAGCTGTTTTTT.

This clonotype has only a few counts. The CDR3 nucleotides read TGTGCCAGCAGCCTTACGGCGGGGGATCGGGGTTCACCCCTCCACTTT. Translation gives CASSLTAGDRGSPLHF. The chain combines TRBV6-2 or TRBV6-3 with TRBJ1-6; a weak D match, TRBD1 (5 bases). This CDR3 is 16 amino acids long. V was pared by 6 bases and J by 9 bases, with 21 bases between. Germline CDR1 reads MNHEY; CDR2 reads SVGEGT.

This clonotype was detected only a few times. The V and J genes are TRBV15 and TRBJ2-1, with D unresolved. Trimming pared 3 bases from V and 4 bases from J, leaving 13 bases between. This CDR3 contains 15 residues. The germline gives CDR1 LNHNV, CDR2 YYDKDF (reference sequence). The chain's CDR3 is CATSRSAVKYNEQFF. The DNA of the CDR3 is TGTGCCACCAGCAGGAGCGCCGTCAAATACAATGAGCAGTTCTTC.

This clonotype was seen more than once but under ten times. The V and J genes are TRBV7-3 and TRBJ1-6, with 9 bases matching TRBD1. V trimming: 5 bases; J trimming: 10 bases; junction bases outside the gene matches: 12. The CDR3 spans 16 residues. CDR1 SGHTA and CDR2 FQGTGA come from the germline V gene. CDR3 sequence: CASSPIPGQGGSPLHF. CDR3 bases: TGTGCCAGCAGCCCGATACCGGGACAGGGAGGCTCACCCCTCCACTTT.

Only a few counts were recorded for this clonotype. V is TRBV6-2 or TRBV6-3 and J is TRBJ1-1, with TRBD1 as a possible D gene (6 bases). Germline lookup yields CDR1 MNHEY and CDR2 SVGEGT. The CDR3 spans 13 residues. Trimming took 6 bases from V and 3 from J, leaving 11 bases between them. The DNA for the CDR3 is TGTGCCAGCAGAAACAGGGAGGACACTGAAGCTTTCTTT. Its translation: CASRNREDTEAFF.

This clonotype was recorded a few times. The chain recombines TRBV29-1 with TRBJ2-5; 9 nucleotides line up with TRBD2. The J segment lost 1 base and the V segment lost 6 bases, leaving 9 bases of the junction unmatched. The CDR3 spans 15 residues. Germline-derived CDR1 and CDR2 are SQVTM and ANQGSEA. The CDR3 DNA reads TGCAGCGTAGCCCTTCGACTAGCGGCCCAAGAGACCCAGTACTTC. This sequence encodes CSVALRLAAQETQYF.

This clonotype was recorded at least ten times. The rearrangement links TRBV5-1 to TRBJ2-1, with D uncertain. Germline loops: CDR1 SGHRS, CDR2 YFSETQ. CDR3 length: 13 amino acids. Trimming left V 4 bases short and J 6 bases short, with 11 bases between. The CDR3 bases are TGCGCCAGCAGCATAGGAGAGGCCAATGAGCAGTTCTTC. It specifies CASSIGEANEQFF.

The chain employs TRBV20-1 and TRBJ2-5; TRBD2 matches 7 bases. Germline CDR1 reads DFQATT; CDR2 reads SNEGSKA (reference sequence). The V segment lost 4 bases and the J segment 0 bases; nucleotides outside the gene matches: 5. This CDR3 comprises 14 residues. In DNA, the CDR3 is TGCAGTGCTATAAGGGCGGGGGACCAAGAGACCCAGTACTTC. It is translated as CSAIRAGDQETQYF.

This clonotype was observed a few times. The chain's CDR3 is CASGPGQAVPDTQYF. The CDR3 DNA reads as TGCGCCAGCGGACCGGGACAGGCGGTGCCAGATACGCAGTATTTT. V usage is TRBV5-1 and J usage is TRBJ2-3; 8 positions agree with TRBD1. V lost 7 bases to trimming and J lost 4 bases; unmatched junction nucleotides: 11. Germline CDR1 SGHRS, CDR2 YFSETQ. The CDR3 consists of 15 residues.

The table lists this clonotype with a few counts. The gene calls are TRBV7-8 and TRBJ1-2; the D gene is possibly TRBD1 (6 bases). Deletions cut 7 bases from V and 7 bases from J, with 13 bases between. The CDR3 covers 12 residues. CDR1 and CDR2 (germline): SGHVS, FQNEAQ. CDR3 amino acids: CASTTGSSGYTF. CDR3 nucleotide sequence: TGTGCCAGCACAACAGGGTCGAGTGGCTACACCTTC.

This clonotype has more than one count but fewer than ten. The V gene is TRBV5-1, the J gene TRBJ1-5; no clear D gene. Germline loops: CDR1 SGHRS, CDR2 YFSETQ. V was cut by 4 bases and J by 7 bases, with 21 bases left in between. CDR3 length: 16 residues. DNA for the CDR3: TGCGCCAGCAGCCCGGGCCGGGGTCTATGGGAACAGCCCCAGCATTTT. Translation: CASSPGRGLWEQPQHF. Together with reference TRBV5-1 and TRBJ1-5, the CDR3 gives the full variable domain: KAGVTQTPRYLIKTRGQQVTLSCSPISGHRSVSWYQQTPGQGLQFLFEYFSETQRNKGNFPGRFSGRQFSNSRSEMNVSTLELGDSALYLCASSPGRGLWEQPQHFGDGTRLSIL.

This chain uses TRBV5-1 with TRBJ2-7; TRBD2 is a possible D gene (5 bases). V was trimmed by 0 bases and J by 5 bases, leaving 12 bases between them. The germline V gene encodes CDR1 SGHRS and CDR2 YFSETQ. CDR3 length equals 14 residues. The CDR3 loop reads CASSLGWAGDEQYV. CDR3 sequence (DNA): TGCGCCAGCAGCTTGGGTTGGGCGGGCGACGAGCAGTACGTC.

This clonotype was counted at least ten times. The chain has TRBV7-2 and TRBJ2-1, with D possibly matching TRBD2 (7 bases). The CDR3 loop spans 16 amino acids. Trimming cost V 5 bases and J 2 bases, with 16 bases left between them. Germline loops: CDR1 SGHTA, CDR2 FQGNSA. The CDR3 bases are TGTGCCAGCAGCAGTCCCCGAGGGGGGGCCTACAATGAGCAGTTCTTC. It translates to CASSSPRGGAYNEQFF.

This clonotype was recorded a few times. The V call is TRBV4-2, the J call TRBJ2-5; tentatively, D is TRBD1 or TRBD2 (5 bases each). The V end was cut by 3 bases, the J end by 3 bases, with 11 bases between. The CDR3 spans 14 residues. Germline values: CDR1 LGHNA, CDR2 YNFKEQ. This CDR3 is CASSQGRREETQYF. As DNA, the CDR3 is TGTGCCAGCAGCCAGGGACGGCGGGAAGAGACCCAGTACTTC.

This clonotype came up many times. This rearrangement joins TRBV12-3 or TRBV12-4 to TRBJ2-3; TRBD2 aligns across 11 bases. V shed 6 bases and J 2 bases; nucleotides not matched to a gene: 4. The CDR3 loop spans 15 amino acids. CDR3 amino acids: CASRGTSGNTDTQYF. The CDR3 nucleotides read TGTGCCAGCAGGGGGACTAGCGGAAACACAGATACGCAGTATTTT.

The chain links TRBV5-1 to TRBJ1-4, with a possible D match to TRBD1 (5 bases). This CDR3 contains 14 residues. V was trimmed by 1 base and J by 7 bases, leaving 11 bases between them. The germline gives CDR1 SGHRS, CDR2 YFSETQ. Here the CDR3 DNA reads TGCGCCAGCAGCTTGTGGGGGAATGGTGAAAAACTGTTTTTT. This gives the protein CASSLWGNGEKLFF. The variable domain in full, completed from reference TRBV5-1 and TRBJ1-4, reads KAGVTQTPRYLIKTRGQQVTLSCSPISGHRSVSWYQQTPGQGLQFLFEYFSETQRNKGNFPGRFSGRQFSNSRSEMNVSTLELGDSALYLCASSLWGNGEKLFFGSGTQLSVL.

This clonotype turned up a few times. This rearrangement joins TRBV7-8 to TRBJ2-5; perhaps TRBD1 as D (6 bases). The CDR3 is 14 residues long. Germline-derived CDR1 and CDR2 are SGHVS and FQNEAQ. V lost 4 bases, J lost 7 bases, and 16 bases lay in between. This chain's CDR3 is CASSSGWGRGTQYF. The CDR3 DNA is TGTGCCAGCAGCTCCGGATGGGGGCGTGGGACCCAGTACTTC. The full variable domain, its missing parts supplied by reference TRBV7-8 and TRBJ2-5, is GAGVSQSPRYKVAKRGQDVALRCDPISGHVSLFWYQQALGQGPEFLTYFQNEAQLDKSGLPSDRFFAERPEGSVSTLKIQRTQQEDSAVYLCASSSGWGRGTQYFGPGTRLLVL.

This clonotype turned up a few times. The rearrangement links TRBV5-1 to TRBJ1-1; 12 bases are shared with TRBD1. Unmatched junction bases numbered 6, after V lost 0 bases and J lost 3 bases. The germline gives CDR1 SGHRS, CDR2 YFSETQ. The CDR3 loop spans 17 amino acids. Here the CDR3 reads CASSLVWDRGPDTEAFF. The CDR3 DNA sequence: TGCGCCAGCAGCTTGGTTTGGGACAGGGGGCCAGACACTGAAGCTTTCTTT. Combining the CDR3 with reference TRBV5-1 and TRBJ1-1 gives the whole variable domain KAGVTQTPRYLIKTRGQQVTLSCSPISGHRSVSWYQQTPGQGLQFLFEYFSETQRNKGNFPGRFSGRQFSNSRSEMNVSTLELGDSALYLCASSLVWDRGPDTEAFFGQGTRLTVV.

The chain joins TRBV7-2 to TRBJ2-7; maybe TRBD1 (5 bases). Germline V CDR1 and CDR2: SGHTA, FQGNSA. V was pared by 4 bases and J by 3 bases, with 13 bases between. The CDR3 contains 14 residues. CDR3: CASSSPRGNYEQYF. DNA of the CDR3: TGTGCCAGCAGCTCCCCTAGGGGCAACTACGAGCAGTACTTC.

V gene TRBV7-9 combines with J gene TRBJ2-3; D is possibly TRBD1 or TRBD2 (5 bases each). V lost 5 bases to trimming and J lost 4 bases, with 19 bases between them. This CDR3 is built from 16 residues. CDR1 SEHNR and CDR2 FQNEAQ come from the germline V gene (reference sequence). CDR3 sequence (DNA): TGTGCCAGCAGCCTACCGGGACGGCACCTGGCAGATACGCAGTATTTT. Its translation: CASSLPGRHLADTQYF.